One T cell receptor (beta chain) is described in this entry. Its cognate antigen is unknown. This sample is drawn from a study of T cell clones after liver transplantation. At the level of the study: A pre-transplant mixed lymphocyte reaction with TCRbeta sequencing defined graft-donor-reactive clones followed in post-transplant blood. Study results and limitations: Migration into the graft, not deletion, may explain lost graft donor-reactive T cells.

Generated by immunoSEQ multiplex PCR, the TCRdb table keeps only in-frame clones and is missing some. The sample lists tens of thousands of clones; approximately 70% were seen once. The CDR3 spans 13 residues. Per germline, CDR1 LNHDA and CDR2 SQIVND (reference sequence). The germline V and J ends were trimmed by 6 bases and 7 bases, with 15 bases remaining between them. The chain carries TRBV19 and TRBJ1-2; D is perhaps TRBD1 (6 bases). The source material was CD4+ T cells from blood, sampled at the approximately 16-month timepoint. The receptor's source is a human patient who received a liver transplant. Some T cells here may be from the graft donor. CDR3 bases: TGTGCCAGTAGCCTGAAAGGGGGTTTTGGCTACACCTTC. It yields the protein CASSLKGGFGYTF.